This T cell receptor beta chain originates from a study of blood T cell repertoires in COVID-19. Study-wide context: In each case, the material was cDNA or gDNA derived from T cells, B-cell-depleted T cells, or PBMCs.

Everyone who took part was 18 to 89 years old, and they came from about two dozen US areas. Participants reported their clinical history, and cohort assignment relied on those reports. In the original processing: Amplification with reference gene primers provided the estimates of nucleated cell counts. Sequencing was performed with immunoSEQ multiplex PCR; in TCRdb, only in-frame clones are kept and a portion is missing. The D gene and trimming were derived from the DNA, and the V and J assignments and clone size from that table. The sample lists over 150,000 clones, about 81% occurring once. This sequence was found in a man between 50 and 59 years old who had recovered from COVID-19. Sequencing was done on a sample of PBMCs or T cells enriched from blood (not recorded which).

The CDR3 sequence: CASSPGEGNYGYTF. Here the CDR3 DNA reads TGTGCCAGCAGCCCTGGGGAGGGGAACTATGGCTACACCTTC. V usage is TRBV11-2 and J usage is TRBJ1-2; D is possibly TRBD1 (5 bases). Germline V gene lookup returns CDR1 SGHAT and CDR2 FQNNGV. The CDR3 spans 14 residues. The ends were cut back, 5 bases at V and 2 bases at J, with 12 bases in the middle.